The clone carrying this TCR beta chain was detected a few times. Its antigen remains unidentified. The CDR3 runs 14 residues. With 4 bases removed from V and 1 base from J, the gap between germline ends came to 11 bases. Per the germline V gene, CDR1 is SGHTS and CDR2 is YDEGEE. TCRdb re-derived calls from the 5' RACE reads in MiXCR, one entry per CDR3 protein. Among about 7,200 distinct CDR3 sequences listed, around 37% were seen once. Regarding the study as a whole: Larger-cohort validation covered only one TCR beta V-J rearrangement.

The chain couples TRBV5-8 to TRBJ2-5, with a weak D call TRBD1 (5 bases). Sequenced: memory CD4+ T cells sorted from blood. The subset denotes: memory CD4+ T cells, CD4+CD45RO+CD25-. The sequence derives from a female donor with breast cancer. The CDR3 is CASSPGQLQETQYF. CDR3 bases: TGTGCCAGCAGCCCCGGACAACTCCAAGAGACCCAGTACTTC.